These 28 T cell receptor beta chains were all obtained from the same sample, sequenced in a study of shared T cell receptors in the human thymus. The data were produced by immunoSEQ multiplex PCR, yet TCRdb's version contains in-frame clones alone and is incomplete. In the table there are about 730,000 clones, approximately 85% of which are singletons. A further study also used this sample, focusing on human thymus T cells.

Sequencing was performed on thymocytes. All receptors come from a girl under two years old with a congenital heart defect.

The chain joins TRBV28 to TRBJ2-3; TRBD1 might be the D (6 bases). Trimming removed 7 bases at V and 2 bases at J, with 10 bases between. The CDR3 has 13 residues. Germline lookup yields CDR1 MDHEN and CDR2 SYDVKM. CDR3 sequence: CASTPGHTDTQYF. In nucleotides, the CDR3 is TGTGCCAGCACCCCGGGACACACAGATACGCAGTATTTT.

The gene calls are TRBV7-2 and TRBJ1-3; 8 positions match TRBD1. Germline V gene sequence: CDR1 SGHTA, CDR2 FQGNSA. This CDR3 is built from 18 residues. V lost 0 bases to trimming and J lost 8 bases; unmatched junction nucleotides: 15. Here the CDR3 DNA reads TGTGCCAGCAGCTTAGCGCTTCGGACAGGGACTTATGGTGACACCATATATTTT. It encodes CASSLALRTGTYGDTIYF.

The rearrangement joins TRBV5-1 to TRBJ2-4; 10 bases align to TRBD1. This CDR3 is 14 amino acids long. The V segment lost 4 bases and the J segment 12 bases; nucleotides outside the gene matches: 10. Germline V CDR1 and CDR2: SGHRS, YFSETQ. CDR3 sequence (DNA): TGCGCCAGCAGCCGAATCGGGACAGGGGACCGTCAGTACTTC. It specifies CASSRIGTGDRQYF.

This chain connects TRBV10-3 to TRBJ1-1, with TRBD1 matching over 9 bases. V dropped 2 bases and J dropped 4; count of bases not matched to a gene: 8. In germline, CDR1 is ENHRY, CDR2 SYGVKD. This CDR3 is 16 amino acids long. In nucleotides, the CDR3 is TGTGCCATCAGTGAGCCATACAGGGGGCGCGCCACTGAAGCTTTCTTT. Amino acids: CAISEPYRGRATEAFF.

This chain links TRBV5-1 with TRBJ1-1; TRBD1 might be the D (6 bases). V shed 4 bases and J shed 1 base, with 26 bases lying between them. In germline, CDR1 is SGHRS, CDR2 YFSETQ. CDR3 size: 19 residues. In nucleotides, the CDR3 is TGCGCCAGCAGCCCAAAACAGGGTGCGGGTGGGGCGGGGAACACTGAAGCTTTCTTT. Encoded protein: CASSPKQGAGGAGNTEAFF.

The chain has TRBV7-8 and TRBJ2-6, with 8 bases lining up with TRBD1. Germline V CDR1 and CDR2: SGHVS, FQNEAQ. V was pared by 2 bases and J by 0 bases, with 12 bases of the junction left unmatched. The CDR3 length is 20 residues. The CDR3 spells CASSLRGDRPQHSGANVLTF. The CDR3 DNA reads TGTGCCAGCAGCTTAAGGGGGGACAGGCCTCAACACTCTGGGGCCAACGTCCTGACTTTC.

The sample holds a few counts of this clone. The chain couples TRBV4-1 to TRBJ1-2; the D gene is possibly TRBD1 (5 bases). CDR1 MGHRA and CDR2 YSYEKL come from the germline V gene. There are 15 residues in the CDR3. V was pared by 0 bases and J by 5 bases, with 13 bases between. CDR3 DNA sequence: TGCGCCAGCAGCCAAGAAGGGGCGGGGCAATATGGCTACACCTTC. Translated, it gives CASSQEGAGQYGYTF.

This chain joins TRBV6-1 and TRBJ2-2; D gene uncertain. The germline CDR1 and CDR2 sequences are MNHNS and SASEGT. V was cut by 4 bases and J by 5 bases, with 8 bases left in between. This CDR3 region has 13 residues. CDR3 protein: CASSGARTGELFF. CDR3 DNA: TGTGCCAGCAGTGGGGCCAGAACCGGGGAGCTGTTTTTT.

This chain connects TRBV27 to TRBJ1-1, with 8 bases identical to TRBD1. Germline V gives CDR1 MNHEY, CDR2 SMNVEV (reference sequence). V trimming: 6 bases; J trimming: 2 bases; junction bases outside the gene matches: 11. The CDR3 is 16 residues long. Written as DNA, the CDR3 is TGTGCCAGCAGGGACCGAAAGGGACAGGTAAACACTGAAGCTTTCTTT. Protein: CASRDRKGQVNTEAFF.

This clone was counted once. The gene calls are TRBV9 and TRBJ2-2, with D unresolved. The germline gives CDR1 SGDLS, CDR2 YYNGEE. With 2 bases removed from V and 6 bases from J, the gap between germline ends came to 5 bases. The CDR3 extends over 12 amino acids. The CDR3 reads CASSVSSGELFF. The CDR3, as DNA: TGTGCCAGCAGCGTTAGCTCCGGGGAGCTGTTTTTT.

The J gene is TRBJ1-4, the V gene TRBV7-2; no clear D. Trimming took 6 bases from V and 1 from J, leaving 12 bases between them. There are 15 residues in the CDR3. Germline V CDR1 and CDR2: SGHTA, FQGNSA. This CDR3 is CASSLLRITNEKLFF. CDR3 in DNA: TGTGCCAGCAGTTTACTCAGGATAACTAATGAAAAACTGTTTTTT. Filled out from reference TRBV7-2 and TRBJ1-4, the complete variable domain reads GAGVSQSPSNKVTEKGKDVELRCDPISGHTALYWYRQSLGQGLEFLIYFQGNSAPDKSGLPSDRFSAERTGGSVSTLTIQRTQQEDSAVYLCASSLLRITNEKLFFGSGTQLSVL.

The chain uses TRBV29-1 and TRBJ2-7, with TRBD1 as a possible D gene (6 bases). Germline CDR1 reads SQVTM; CDR2 reads ANQGSEA. The V end lost 1 base, the J end lost 0 bases, and 16 bases lay between the germline ends. This CDR3 region has 16 residues. As DNA, the CDR3 is TGCAGCGTTGAAGGTGGGGAAGGACAGTCCTCCTACGAGCAGTACTTC. Its protein is CSVEGGEGQSSYEQYF.

The V gene is TRBV4-1, the J gene TRBJ2-1; 7 nucleotides agree with TRBD2. This CDR3 is 13 amino acids long. V lost 6 bases and J lost 9; bases outside the gene matches: 8. CDR1 MGHRA and CDR2 YSYEKL come from the germline V gene. In DNA, the CDR3 is TGCGCCAGCAGTCGCCGACTAGCAGGTGAGCAGTTCTTC. It translates to CASSRRLAGEQFF.

The CDR3 reads CASSKNRVPKGENIQYF. The CDR3 DNA reads as TGTGCCAGTAGCAAGAACCGGGTCCCCAAGGGGGAAAACATTCAGTACTTC. The chain couples TRBV19 to TRBJ2-4, with D possibly TRBD1 on 6 matching bases. Germline CDR1 reads LNHDA; CDR2 reads SQIVND (reference sequence). This CDR3 has 17 amino acids. V lost 6 bases to trimming and J lost 5 bases, with 23 bases between them.

J is TRBJ2-3 and V is TRBV28, with 8 bases matching TRBD2. The CDR3 spans 17 residues. Germline CDR1 MDHEN, CDR2 SYDVKM. Losses at the gene ends were 7 bases for V and 0 bases for J; bases not matched to a gene: 12. The CDR3 region has the DNA TGTGCCAGCACCCTAAGGTTGGCGGGGGGCAGCACAGATACGCAGTATTTT. Protein product: CASTLRLAGGSTDTQYF. Looking up the rest from reference TRBV28 and TRBJ2-3 gives the full variable domain: DVKVTQSSRYLVKRTGEKVFLECVQDMDHENMFWYRQDPGLGLRLIYFSYDVKMKEKGDIPEGYSVSREKKERFSLILESASTNQTSMYLCASTLRLAGGSTDTQYFGPGTRLTVL.

V gene TRBV18 combines with J gene TRBJ2-7, with a possible D match to TRBD2 (5 bases). The V and J ends lost 0 bases and 5 bases respectively, with 8 bases between them. Germline CDR1 is KGHSH and CDR2 is LQKENI. The length of the CDR3 is 13 residues. The CDR3 protein is CASSPPRVNEQYF. DNA for the CDR3: TGTGCCAGCTCACCACCGAGGGTCAACGAGCAGTACTTC.

This chain joins TRBV6-5 and TRBJ1-6, with D unresolved. The V end was cut by 7 bases, the J end by 0 bases, with 10 bases between. The CDR3 totals 15 residues. Germline V gene data show CDR1 as MNHEY and CDR2 as SVGAGI. Written as DNA, the CDR3 is TGTGCCAGCACCCCACAGAGCTCCTATAATTCACCCCTCCACTTT. It yields the protein CASTPQSSYNSPLHF.

The chain recombines TRBV5-6 with TRBJ1-2; no definite D call. The CDR3 is 14 amino acids. The V and J ends lost 0 bases and 5 bases respectively, with 11 bases between them. Germline values: CDR1 SGHDT, CDR2 YYEEEE. The DNA for the CDR3 is TGTGCCAGCAGCTTGGGAGCGGTTCTATATGGCTACACCTTC. It encodes CASSLGAVLYGYTF.

V and J are TRBV12-5 and TRBJ1-2; TRBD1 matches at 7 bases. V gave up 0 bases and J gave up 3 bases; unmatched junction bases: 13. This CDR3 comprises 18 residues. Germline assignment: CDR1 LGHNT and CDR2 FRNRAP. CDR3 protein: CASGLVEGGAEGDYGYTF. As DNA, the CDR3 is TGTGCTAGTGGTTTGGTAGAAGGGGGCGCCGAAGGCGACTATGGCTACACCTTC.

This clone is a singleton in its sample. The chain carries TRBV4-1 and TRBJ2-1, with 10 bases that match TRBD1. The V gene's germline CDR1 is MGHRA and CDR2 YSYEKL. The CDR3 totals 15 residues. The J segment lost 12 bases and the V segment lost 0 bases, leaving 8 bases of the junction unmatched. The CDR3 region is CASSQEDRGMWGQFF. In nucleotides, the CDR3 is TGCGCCAGCAGCCAAGAGGACAGGGGGATGTGGGGGCAGTTCTTC.

This chain joins TRBV5-1 and TRBJ1-1; 7 nucleotides line up with TRBD1. This CDR3 contains 16 residues. Germline loops: CDR1 SGHRS, CDR2 YFSETQ. V shed 3 bases, J shed 2 bases, and the junction held 10 bases outside the gene matches. The CDR3 region is CASSWDGQESNTEAFF. The DNA of the CDR3 is TGCGCCAGCAGCTGGGATGGACAGGAATCTAACACTGAAGCTTTCTTT. The variable domain in full, completed from reference TRBV5-1 and TRBJ1-1, reads KAGVTQTPRYLIKTRGQQVTLSCSPISGHRSVSWYQQTPGQGLQFLFEYFSETQRNKGNFPGRFSGRQFSNSRSEMNVSTLELGDSALYLCASSWDGQESNTEAFFGQGTRLTVV.

The chain couples TRBV19 to TRBJ1-1; possible D gene TRBD1, 5 bases. Germline-derived CDR1 and CDR2 are LNHDA and SQIVND (reference sequence). V was trimmed by 5 bases and J by 7 bases, leaving 17 bases between them. The CDR3 loop spans 14 amino acids. CDR3 coding DNA: TGTGCCAGTAGTCCAAGGGTTGGCAGGGATGAAGCTTTCTTT. This gives the protein CASSPRVGRDEAFF.

The chain employs TRBV28 and TRBJ2-5, with a possible D match to TRBD2 (5 bases). CDR3 length equals 19 residues. Germline V lookup: CDR1 MDHEN, CDR2 SYDVKM. The V end lost 3 bases, the J end lost 5 bases, and 28 bases lay between the germline ends. DNA of the CDR3: TGTGCCAGCAGTTTTGGCGGCGGATCCCGGGCGGCGTCTAGCGAGACCCAGTACTTC. Its protein product is CASSFGGGSRAASSETQYF.

The V and J genes are TRBV5-4 and TRBJ1-4; 7 positions match TRBD1. V lost 3 bases, J lost 3 bases, and 5 bases stayed unmatched. Germline V gives CDR1 SGHNT, CDR2 YYREEE (reference sequence). The CDR3 is 15 residues long. This CDR3 reads CASSYKGTANEKLFF. Here the CDR3 DNA reads TGTGCCAGCAGCTACAAGGGGACAGCTAATGAAAAACTGTTTTTT.

As to this clone: The sample has other DNA sequences that encode this CDR3 too. CDR3 in amino acids: CASSLGHPYGYTF. DNA of the CDR3: TGCGCCAGCAGCTTGGGACACCCCTATGGCTACACCTTC. The V call is TRBV5-1, the J call TRBJ1-2; D uncertain. The V end lost 0 bases, the J end lost 4 bases, and 7 bases lay between the germline ends. Germline-derived CDR1 and CDR2 are SGHRS and YFSETQ. The length of the CDR3 is 13 residues.

This chain links TRBV5-1 with TRBJ1-5; 7 bases are shared with TRBD1. Trimming took 4 bases from V and 1 from J; bases not matched to a gene: 11. The CDR3 is made up of 17 amino acids. The V gene's germline CDR1 is SGHRS and CDR2 YFSETQ. The CDR3 loop reads CASSLNTGELSNQPQHF. DNA for the CDR3: TGCGCCAGCAGCCTGAACACAGGGGAACTAAGCAATCAGCCCCAGCATTTT. Based on the CDR3 plus reference TRBV5-1 and TRBJ1-5, the full variable domain is KAGVTQTPRYLIKTRGQQVTLSCSPISGHRSVSWYQQTPGQGLQFLFEYFSETQRNKGNFPGRFSGRQFSNSRSEMNVSTLELGDSALYLCASSLNTGELSNQPQHFGDGTRLSIL.

Regarding this clone: At one end, the junction sequence differs from germline, possibly due to a read error. This rearrangement joins TRBV2 to TRBJ2-1, with D perhaps assigned TRBD1 or TRBD2 (6 bases each). Germline V lookup: CDR1 SNHLY, CDR2 FYNNEI. The CDR3 covers 13 residues. The DNA of the CDR3 is TGTGCCAGCAGCGAAGGGGGGCTGAGGGAGCAGTTCTTC. Its translation is CASSEGGLREQFF.

The V and J genes are TRBV4-1 and TRBJ2-5; a weak D match, TRBD2 (7 bases). Germline V CDR1 and CDR2: MGHRA, YSYEKL. The ends were cut back, 5 bases at V and 0 bases at J, with 22 bases in the middle. The CDR3 spans 18 residues. In DNA, the CDR3 is TGCGCCAGCAGCGCCGTAACGAGGGGGGGGGCCGACCAAGAGACCCAGTACTTC. This codes for CASSAVTRGGADQETQYF.